The 18 T cell receptor beta chains in this list originate from one sample, sequenced in a study of identical twins. From the 5' RACE reads, TCRdb called clonotypes with MiXCR, one entry per CDR3 protein. Of approximately 1.8 million distinct CDR3 sequences listed, under 35% are singletons. Input material: cord blood. The receptors derive from a newborn girl in good health.

The V gene is TRBV20-1, the J gene TRBJ1-2; D is unclear. V lost 3 bases, J lost 0 bases, and 11 bases lay in between. CDR1 and CDR2 from the germline V gene are DFQATT and SNEGSKA (reference sequence). This CDR3 is 14 amino acids long. The CDR3 region is CSASFAGPNYGYTF. In nucleotides, the CDR3 is TGCAGTGCTAGTTTTGCAGGTCCTAACTATGGCTACACCTTC.

The rearrangement joins TRBV7-2 to TRBJ1-3; TRBD1 aligns across 7 bases. The CDR3 has 14 amino acids. Germline V gene data show CDR1 as SGHTA and CDR2 as FQGNSA. V lost 1 base to trimming and J lost 3 bases; unmatched junction nucleotides: 0. This CDR3 reads CASSLDRGGNTIYF. The CDR3 region has the DNA TGTGCCAGCAGCTTAGACAGGGGTGGAAACACCATATATTTT.

This sequence joins TRBV5-1 and TRBJ2-1; TRBD1 aligns across 7 bases. Near its end, the DNA agrees better with TRBJ2-7, so the J call may be wrong. This CDR3 has 14 amino acids. Germline V lookup: CDR1 SGHRS, CDR2 YFSETQ. The CDR3 sequence is CASSGDSSYNEQYF. The CDR3 nucleotides are TGCGCCAGCAGCGGGGACAGCTCCTACAATGAGCAGTACTTC.

J is TRBJ1-5 and V is TRBV30; 9 bases align to TRBD1. Germline V gives CDR1 GTSNPN, CDR2 SVGIG (reference sequence). The V and J ends lost 2 bases and 5 bases, in that order; junction bases with no gene match: 7. The CDR3 loop spans 15 amino acids. DNA for the CDR3: TGTGCCTGGAGTTCACCGGGACAGGGCCATCAGCCCCAGCATTTT. It yields the protein CAWSSPGQGHQPQHF.

V gene TRBV6-5 combines with J gene TRBJ2-1; a weak D match, TRBD2 (6 bases). The CDR3 covers 18 residues. Trimming removed 2 bases at V and 4 bases at J, with 21 bases between. Germline CDR1 reads MNHEY; CDR2 reads SVGAGI. CDR3 sequence: CASSYRYGGDVRYNEQFF. DNA of the CDR3: TGTGCCAGCAGTTACCGGTACGGGGGTGACGTACGGTACAATGAGCAGTTCTTC.

The rearrangement links TRBV14 to TRBJ2-1, with a possible D match to TRBD2 (7 bases). CDR1 is SGHDN, CDR2 FVKESK, per germline. CDR3 size: 15 residues. Trimming cost V 1 base and J 7 bases, with 14 bases left between them. The CDR3 nucleotides are TGTGCCAGCAGCCAAGTGGGGGGGGCCTGGAATGAGCAGTTCTTC. Its translation is CASSQVGGAWNEQFF.

This clonotype was seen just once. The chain carries TRBV12-3 or TRBV12-4 and TRBJ1-3; D might be TRBD1 (5 bases). The ends were cut back, 1 base at V and 6 bases at J, with 22 bases in the middle. This CDR3 is 18 amino acids long. The CDR3 spells CASSLEWAKGGAENTIYF. The CDR3 DNA reads as TGTGCCAGCAGTTTAGAGTGGGCGAAAGGAGGGGCGGAAAACACCATATATTTT.

The rearrangement uses TRBV11-2 and TRBJ2-1; D might be TRBD1 (6 bases). Germline CDR1 reads SGHAT; CDR2 reads FQNNGV. This CDR3 comprises 15 residues. V was trimmed by 0 bases and J by 5 bases, leaving 11 bases between them. CDR3 in DNA: TGTGCCAGCAGCTTAGATTGGACAGCTAACAATGAGCAGTTCTTC. As protein: CASSLDWTANNEQFF.

This clonotype appeared a few times. The chain couples TRBV4-2 to TRBJ2-7, with 14 nucleotides matching TRBD2. The germline gives CDR1 LGHNA, CDR2 YNFKEQ. Unmatched junction bases numbered 7, after V lost 3 bases and J lost 3 bases. CDR3 length: 17 amino acids. The chain's CDR3 is CASSQGLAGVVDYEQYF. DNA for the CDR3: TGTGCCAGCAGCCAGGGACTAGCGGGAGTAGTCGACTACGAGCAGTACTTC.

The gene calls are TRBV29-1 and TRBJ2-1; 12 nucleotides line up with TRBD1. The DNA end favors TRBJ2-7, so the J call may be wrong. Germline loops: CDR1 SQVTM, CDR2 ANQGSEA. This CDR3 comprises 14 residues. CDR3 DNA sequence: TGCAGCGTGAGGGGGACAGGGGGCTACAATGAGCAGTACTTC. Protein sequence: CSVRGTGGYNEQYF.

This clonotype has at least ten counts. V and J are TRBV4-1 and TRBJ2-7; unclear D gene. V was pared by 1 base and J by 1 base, with 8 bases between. Germline CDR1 reads MGHRA; CDR2 reads YSYEKL. The CDR3 has 14 residues. Written as DNA, the CDR3 is TGCGCCAGCAGCCAAGTATTGGCGTCCTACGAGCAGTACTTC. As protein: CASSQVLASYEQYF.

Only a few counts were recorded for this clonotype. The rearrangement joins TRBV5-5 to TRBJ1-2; 8 nucleotides align to TRBD1. Germline values: CDR1 SGHKS, CDR2 YYEKEE (reference sequence). CDR3 length equals 17 residues. Germline trimming cut 4 bases from V and 2 bases from J; bases unmatched to any gene: 13. CDR3 coding DNA: TGTGCCAGCAGCCTGAGGGGACAGGCCCAAAGGAACTATGGCTACACCTTC. It translates to CASSLRGQAQRNYGYTF.

This clonotype was found many times. In nucleotides, the CDR3 is TGTGCCAGCAGCTTATTAGGGCGGTATAGCACAGATACGCAGTATTTT. Its translation is CASSLLGRYSTDTQYF. This rearrangement joins TRBV7-9 to TRBJ2-3; D call uncertain. CDR1 and CDR2 (germline): SEHNR, FQNEAQ (reference sequence). This CDR3 has 16 residues. Trimming shortened V by 2 bases and J by 0 bases, and 12 bases separated the two germline ends.

This chain uses TRBV5-6 with TRBJ2-5; 7 bases agree with TRBD2. J was trimmed by 1 base and V by 2 bases; bases with no gene match: 5. CDR1 and CDR2 from the germline V gene are SGHDT and YYEEEE. The CDR3 loop spans 15 amino acids. The CDR3 DNA sequence: TGTGCCAGCAGCTTCCTAGCGGCTATCCAAGAGACCCAGTACTTC. Residues: CASSFLAAIQETQYF.

The chain uses TRBV28 and TRBJ2-1; D unclear. From germline, CDR1 is MDHEN and CDR2 SYDVKM. The V and J ends lost 5 bases and 0 bases respectively, with 11 bases between them. The CDR3 consists of 15 residues. DNA for the CDR3: TGTGCCAGCAGTATCCCCGTTCGCTCCTACAATGAGCAGTTCTTC. Its translation is CASSIPVRSYNEQFF.

Many counts were recorded for this clonotype. The chain carries TRBV12-3 or TRBV12-4 and TRBJ2-7; no definite D call. The CDR3 totals 14 residues. Trimming removed 1 base from V and 3 bases from J, with 10 bases in between. In nucleotides, the CDR3 is TGTGCCAGCAGTTTAGGCCCGTCGGACTACGAGCAGTACTTC. This encodes CASSLGPSDYEQYF.

Concerning this clonotype: A clone one base away is much larger, so this may be a read error. V and J are TRBV2 and TRBJ2-3; D unresolved. CDR3 length equals 15 residues. CDR1 is SNHLY, CDR2 FYNNEI, per germline. The CDR3 DNA sequence: TGTGCCAGCAGTGGGGGAAGGGCTGGCACAGATACGCGGTATTTT. It translates to CASSGGRAGTDTRYF.

This clonotype came up many times. The chain is built from TRBV27 and TRBJ1-2; no definite D call. Trimming removed 5 bases from V and 3 bases from J, with 13 bases in between. The germline V gene encodes CDR1 MNHEY and CDR2 SMNVEV (reference sequence). CDR3 length equals 14 residues. The CDR3 spells CASSPNPGYYGYTF. The CDR3 bases are TGTGCCAGCAGTCCAAATCCGGGGTACTATGGCTACACCTTC.